Shown below are 10 T cell receptor beta chains from a single sample sequenced in a study of T cell responses to AZD1222 COVID-19 vaccine. Data came from immunoSEQ multiplex PCR; TCRdb stores just in-frame clones and leaves some out. The table shows some 110,000 clones, with roughly 89% occurring only once. Material: peripheral blood, obtained 28 days after the second AZD1222 dose. Receptors were obtained from an adult who received the AZD1222 COVID-19 vaccine.

The chain couples TRBV28 to TRBJ1-6; D is possibly TRBD1 (5 bases). The CDR3 has 14 residues. V lost 1 base, J lost 9 bases, and 10 bases lay in between. Looked up from germline, CDR1 is MDHEN and CDR2 is SYDVKM. CDR3 in amino acids: CASSLLQASSPLHF. The CDR3 DNA is TGTGCCAGCAGTTTATTACAGGCTAGTTCACCCCTCCACTTT.

The chain links TRBV6-5 to TRBJ2-2, with 8 positions matching TRBD2. This CDR3 spans 14 amino acids. Trimming took 6 bases from V and 2 from J; bases not matched to a gene: 2. Germline loops: CDR1 MNHEY, CDR2 SVGAGI. CDR3 in amino acids: CASRTSVNTGELFF. CDR3 DNA sequence: TGTGCCAGCAGGACTAGCGTCAACACCGGGGAGCTGTTTTTT.

V and J are TRBV13 and TRBJ1-5; no reliable D call. Germline values: CDR1 PRHDT, CDR2 FYEKMQ (reference sequence). The ends were cut back, 1 base at V and 7 bases at J, with 8 bases in the middle. CDR3 length equals 13 residues. CDR3 amino acids: CASSLAGYQPQHF. CDR3 sequence (DNA): TGTGCCAGCAGCTTAGCGGGATACCAGCCCCAGCATTTT.

The chain employs TRBV30 and TRBJ2-7, with 14 bases matching TRBD2. With 2 bases clipped from V and 13 bases from J, the junction kept 10 bases outside the gene matches. CDR3 length: 14 residues. Looked up from germline, CDR1 is GTSNPN and CDR2 is SVGIG (reference sequence). The CDR3 DNA follows: TGTGCCTGGAGTTCAAAAACCGGACTAGCGGGAGGCTACTTC. This gives the protein CAWSSKTGLAGGYF.

The gene calls are TRBV28 and TRBJ2-1, with TRBD1 as a possible D gene (6 bases). CDR1 and CDR2 from the germline V gene are MDHEN and SYDVKM. Trimming pared 8 bases from V and 0 bases from J, leaving 20 bases between. This CDR3 has 17 residues. In nucleotides, the CDR3 is TGTGCCAGCCCGAAACCAGGGGATCCCGACTCCTACAATGAGCAGTTCTTC. Amino acids: CASPKPGDPDSYNEQFF.

The V gene is TRBV19, the J gene TRBJ2-7; the match to TRBD2 covers 7 bases. The germline gives CDR1 LNHDA, CDR2 SQIVND (reference sequence). V shed 4 bases and J 4 bases; nucleotides not matched to a gene: 10. The CDR3 is 15 residues long. In nucleotides, the CDR3 is TGTGCCAGTAGTACCCGCGGCGGGAGTGGTTACGAGCAGTACTTC. Its translation: CASSTRGGSGYEQYF.

The V gene is TRBV7-2, the J gene TRBJ1-5; possibly TRBD1 for D (6 bases). Germline loops: CDR1 SGHTA, CDR2 FQGNSA. With 5 bases removed from V and 4 bases from J, the gap between germline ends came to 15 bases. The CDR3 sequence is 15 residues long. The CDR3 loop is CASSPDGQTNQPQHF. For the CDR3, the DNA is TGTGCCAGCAGCCCAGACGGACAGACTAATCAGCCCCAGCATTTT.

This rearrangement joins TRBV5-1 to TRBJ2-6; D remains unclear. Trimming left V 0 bases short and J 0 bases short, with 10 bases between. The CDR3 has 17 residues. Germline CDR1 SGHRS, CDR2 YFSETQ. The CDR3 DNA reads as TGCGCCAGCAGCTTGGGACATGCAGGCTCTGGGGCCAACGTCCTGACTTTC. Protein product: CASSLGHAGSGANVLTF.

J is TRBJ2-7 and V is TRBV9, with a tentative D call TRBD1 (6 bases). From germline, CDR1 is SGDLS and CDR2 YYNGEE. CDR3 length: 15 residues. V shed 0 bases and J shed 2 bases, with 12 bases lying between them. CDR3 sequence: CASSVESTGPYEQYF. In DNA, the CDR3 is TGTGCCAGCAGCGTAGAAAGTACAGGGCCCTACGAGCAGTACTTC. The full variable domain, completed using reference TRBV9 and TRBJ2-7, is DSGVTQTPKHLITATGQRVTLRCSPRSGDLSVYWYQQSLDQGLQFLIQYYNGEERAKGNILERFSAQQFPDLHSELNLSSLELGDSALYFCASSVESTGPYEQYFGPGTRLTVT.

The chain carries TRBV5-4 and TRBJ2-7; 8 positions match TRBD1. Germline CDR1 SGHNT, CDR2 YYREEE (reference sequence). With 3 bases clipped from V and 3 bases from J, the junction kept 8 bases outside the gene matches. The CDR3 length is 15 residues. Written as DNA, the CDR3 is TGTGCCAGCAGCTCCGCCGGGACAGGCATCTACGAGCAGTACTTC. Translation gives CASSSAGTGIYEQYF.